This T cell receptor beta chain is drawn from a study of blood T cells in healthy people across ages. Overall study results and limits: There was a strong correlation between TCR beta diversity and naive T cell percentage. Long-lived and aged donors differed, with more naive CD4+ cells and higher diversity in the long-lived.

Trimming left V 7 bases short and J 8 bases short, with 14 bases between. The CDR3 runs to 11 residues. The germline CDR1 and CDR2 sequences are SQVTM and ANQGSEA. This clonotype was seen many times. Its antigen is currently unknown. Peripheral blood was drawn, ten milliliters per donor. Alongside a J-beta primer mix, a sample-barcoded 5' primer served in a second PCR lasting about 7 to 11 cycles. Each CDR3 protein is one row after TCRdb ran MiXCR on the 5' RACE reads. This table has some 370,000 distinct CDR3 sequences, approximately 52% appearing once. The V call is TRBV29-1, the J call TRBJ1-2, with D uncertain. The clonotype originates from a man between 60 and 70 years old in good health. Sequenced input: blood. The CDR3, as DNA: TGCAGCGCCCCATCCGGGCTCGGCTACACCTTC. This sequence encodes CSAPSGLGYTF.